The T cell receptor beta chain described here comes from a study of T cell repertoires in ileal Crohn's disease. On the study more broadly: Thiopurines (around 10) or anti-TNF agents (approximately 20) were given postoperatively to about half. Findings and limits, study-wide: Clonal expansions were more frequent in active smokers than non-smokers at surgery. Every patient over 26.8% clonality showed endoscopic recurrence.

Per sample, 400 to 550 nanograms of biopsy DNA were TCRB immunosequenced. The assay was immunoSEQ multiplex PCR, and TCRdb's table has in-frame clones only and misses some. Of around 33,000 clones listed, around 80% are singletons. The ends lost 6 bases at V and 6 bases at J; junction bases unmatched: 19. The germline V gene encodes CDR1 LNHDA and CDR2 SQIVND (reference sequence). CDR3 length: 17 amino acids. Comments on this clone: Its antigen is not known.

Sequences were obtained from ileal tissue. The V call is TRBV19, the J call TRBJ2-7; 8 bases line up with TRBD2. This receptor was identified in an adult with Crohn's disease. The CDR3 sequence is CASSPPRRTGLEFEQYF. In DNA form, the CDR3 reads TGTGCCAGTAGCCCCCCCAGGAGGACGGGACTAGAATTCGAGCAGTACTTC.